These 18 T cell receptor beta chains originate from one sample sequenced in a study of cytomegalovirus exposure and HLA in healthy donors. A multiplex PCR was run with 60 Vbeta primers and 13 Jbeta primers. The protocol was immunoSEQ multiplex PCR, while the TCRdb copy is restricted to in-frame clones and leaves out a portion. The sample contains around 190,000 clones, less than 85% of which appear only once. Sequenced sample: PBMCs. All receptors come from a young man in good health and CMV-seropositive.

The chain combines TRBV12-5 with TRBJ2-7, with 7 bases lining up with TRBD1. V shed 0 bases, J shed 0 bases, and the junction held 5 bases outside the gene matches. The CDR3 spans 16 residues. Germline CDR1 is LGHNT and CDR2 is FRNRAP. CDR3 sequence (DNA): TGTGCTAGTGGTTTGGTACCGAGGGACAGCTCCTACGAGCAGTACTTC. Protein product: CASGLVPRDSSYEQYF.

This chain connects TRBV9 to TRBJ2-3; 9 bases are a match to TRBD2. Germline-derived CDR1 and CDR2 are SGDLS and YYNGEE. The V gene end was trimmed by 1 base and the J gene end by 6 bases; junction bases not matched to a gene: 9. The CDR3 spans 16 residues. The CDR3 DNA sequence: TGTGCCAGCAGCGTAAGTGCGGCGGGGGGGTTGGATACGCAGTATTTT. It yields the protein CASSVSAAGGLDTQYF.

The V call is TRBV6-6, the J call TRBJ1-5, with 8 bases fitting TRBD1. The germline gives CDR1 MNHNY, CDR2 SVGAGI (reference sequence). Losses at the gene ends were 6 bases for V and 4 bases for J; bases not matched to a gene: 11. The CDR3 has 16 amino acids. Written as DNA, the CDR3 is TGTGCCAGCAGCCCATACGGACAGGGTCAAAATCAGCCCCAGCATTTT. This gives the protein CASSPYGQGQNQPQHF.

The chain is built from TRBV5-4 and TRBJ2-7, with D perhaps matching TRBD2 (5 bases). Per germline, CDR1 SGHNT and CDR2 YYREEE (reference sequence). The V end was cut by 0 bases, the J end by 8 bases, with 15 bases between. The CDR3 is 14 residues long. The CDR3 DNA reads as TGTGCCAGCAGCTTGGAAGGCGGGTATAACAAGCAGTACTTC. Translation: CASSLEGGYNKQYF.

For this clone: The identical CDR3 is also encoded by other nucleotide sequences in the sample. V usage is TRBV29-1 and J usage is TRBJ2-7; 14 bases are a match to TRBD2. This CDR3 contains 14 residues. In germline, CDR1 is SQVTM, CDR2 ANQGSEA. V lost 4 bases, J lost 4 bases, and 3 bases stayed unmatched. CDR3 loop: CSVGGTSGSYEQYF. Written as DNA, the CDR3 is TGCAGCGTTGGGGGGACTAGCGGGAGTTACGAGCAGTACTTC.

This chain joins TRBV2 and TRBJ1-3; no firm D call. V lost 4 bases to trimming and J lost 0 bases, with 19 bases between them. Germline CDR1 SNHLY, CDR2 FYNNEI. The CDR3 length is 18 residues. The CDR3 bases are TGTGCCAGCAGTGTATCGGGTTCGAACACGTTCTCTGGAAACACCATATATTTT. It translates to CASSVSGSNTFSGNTIYF.

The chain recombines TRBV2 with TRBJ1-5; no firm D call. The CDR3 totals 13 residues. Trimming shortened V by 6 bases and J by 9 bases, and 15 bases separated the two germline ends. The germline V gene encodes CDR1 SNHLY and CDR2 FYNNEI. In DNA form, the CDR3 reads TGTGCCAGCAGGACGGACTTGGATTGGCCCCAGCATTTT. Translating gives CASRTDLDWPQHF. Full variable domain (remainder filled in from reference TRBV2 and TRBJ1-5): EPEVTQTPSHQVTQMGQEVILRCVPISNHLYFYWYRQILGQKVEFLVSFYNNEISEKSEIFDDQFSVERPDGSNFTLKIRSTKLEDSAMYFCASRTDLDWPQHFGDGTRLSIL.

This clone was observed a few times. This chain uses TRBV18 with TRBJ2-7; 7 bases match TRBD2. The J segment lost 0 bases and the V segment lost 3 bases, leaving 8 bases of the junction unmatched. Germline V gene lookup returns CDR1 KGHSH and CDR2 LQKENI. The CDR3 has 16 residues. Here the CDR3 DNA reads TGTGCCAGCTCACCTTCACCCCGGACTAGCTCCTACGAGCAGTACTTC. It codes for CASSPSPRTSSYEQYF.

This chain connects TRBV4-1 to TRBJ2-1; 14 bases are a match to TRBD2. The germline V gene encodes CDR1 MGHRA and CDR2 YSYEKL. V was pared by 3 bases and J by 8 bases, with 3 bases of the junction left unmatched. This CDR3 region has 15 residues. CDR3 in DNA: TGCGCCAGCAGCCATGGGACTAGCGGGAGTTATGAGCAGTTCTTC. Translating gives CASSHGTSGSYEQFF.

The genes are TRBV5-6 and TRBJ1-5; weak D call: TRBD1 (5 bases). The CDR3 contains 12 residues. The V gene lost 6 bases and the J gene lost 5 bases, with 9 bases spanning the gap. From germline, CDR1 is SGHDT and CDR2 YYEEEE. The CDR3 DNA follows: TGTGCCAGCACCTGGGGGGATCAGCCCCAGCATTTT. Translation gives CASTWGDQPQHF.

The chain joins TRBV29-1 to TRBJ1-2; D perhaps matches TRBD1 (5 bases). CDR1 and CDR2 from the germline V gene are SQVTM and ANQGSEA. V was trimmed by 7 bases and J by 7 bases, leaving 22 bases between them. This CDR3 comprises 14 residues. For the CDR3, the DNA is TGCAGCGCCGTCCTCCTCTCGAGGGGAGGTGGCTACACCTTC. Its translation is CSAVLLSRGGGYTF.

The genes are TRBV28 and TRBJ2-2; TRBD2 matches at 8 bases. This CDR3 region has 16 residues. Germline V gene lookup returns CDR1 MDHEN and CDR2 SYDVKM. CDR3 residues: CAATRLLAGGTGELFF. DNA of the CDR3: TGTGCAGCGACAAGATTGCTTGCGGGGGGCACCGGGGAGCTGTTTTTT.

The CDR3 coding sequence is TGTGCCATCAAGGCGGGAGCGTCAGATACGCAGTATTTT. It is translated as CAIKAGASDTQYF. The rearrangement uses TRBV10-3 and TRBJ2-3; TRBD2 matches 7 bases. The V and J ends lost 7 bases and 4 bases, in that order; junction bases with no gene match: 5. The CDR3 extends over 13 amino acids. Per the germline V gene, CDR1 is ENHRY and CDR2 is SYGVKD.

Here the CDR3 DNA reads TGTGCCAGTAGCGTACAGGACAGGAACACCGGGGAGCTGTTTTTT. It translates to CASSVQDRNTGELFF. The chain employs TRBV19 and TRBJ2-2; TRBD1 is a possible D gene (6 bases). CDR3 length: 15 amino acids. V was shortened by 6 bases and J by 1 base, with 12 bases between the two germline ends. Per the germline V gene, CDR1 is LNHDA and CDR2 is SQIVND (reference sequence). The complete variable domain, with remaining parts taken from reference TRBV19 and TRBJ2-2, reads DGGITQSPKYLFRKEGQNVTLSCEQNLNHDAMYWYRQDPGQGLRLIYYSQIVNDFQKGDIAEGYSVSREKKESFPLTVTSAQKNPTAFYLCASSVQDRNTGELFFGEGSRLTVL.

The J gene is TRBJ1-3, the V gene TRBV28, with D uncertain. From germline, CDR1 is MDHEN and CDR2 SYDVKM. V gave up 5 bases and J gave up 4 bases, with 15 bases separating them. The CDR3 is made up of 15 amino acids. The CDR3 DNA reads TGTGCCAGCAGTAGTGGGAGGCGCCCCGGAAACACCATATATTTT. This codes for CASSSGRRPGNTIYF.

V usage is TRBV7-9 and J usage is TRBJ2-3; 12 positions match TRBD1. The V gene's germline CDR1 is SEHNR and CDR2 FQNEAQ (reference sequence). The V segment lost 0 bases and the J segment 2 bases; nucleotides outside the gene matches: 3. The CDR3 contains 17 residues. The CDR3 region has the DNA TGTGCCAGCAGCTTAGCCGGGACAGGGGGCCCCACAGATACGCAGTATTTT. It translates to CASSLAGTGGPTDTQYF. Using reference TRBV7-9 and TRBJ2-3 for the parts outside the CDR3, the full variable domain is DTGVSQNPRHKITKRGQNVTFRCDPISEHNRLYWYRQTLGQGPEFLTYFQNEAQLEKSRLLSDRFSAERPKGSFSTLEIQRTEQGDSAMYLCASSLAGTGGPTDTQYFGPGTRLTVL.

The chain is built from TRBV13 and TRBJ2-7; TRBD1 might be the D (6 bases). Looked up from germline, CDR1 is PRHDT and CDR2 is FYEKMQ (reference sequence). The CDR3 consists of 14 residues. Trimming removed 3 bases at V and 0 bases at J, with 9 bases between. CDR3 sequence: CASSLPGHSYEQYF. In DNA form, the CDR3 reads TGTGCCAGCAGCTTGCCGGGACACTCCTACGAGCAGTACTTC. The full variable domain, rest sourced from reference TRBV13 and TRBJ2-7, is AAGVIQSPRHLIKEKRETATLKCYPIPRHDTVYWYQQGPGQDPQFLISFYEKMQSDKGSIPDRFSAQQFSDYHSELNMSSLELGDSALYFCASSLPGHSYEQYFGPGTRLTVT.

The chain joins TRBV5-8 to TRBJ2-7; a weak D match, TRBD2 (7 bases). Germline V CDR1 and CDR2: SGHTS, YDEGEE. This CDR3 has 14 residues. V was cut by 1 base and J by 4 bases, with 12 bases left in between. CDR3 sequence (DNA): TGTGCCAGCAGCTTGAGTGGGGGGGCATACGAGCAGTACTTC. Its translation: CASSLSGGAYEQYF.